The source of this TCR beta chain is a study of T-cell reconstitution after alpha-beta-depleted transplantation in children (dated by TCRdb to the mid-2010s). Study-level background: T-cell immune reconstitution after TCRalphabeta/CD19-depleted allogeneic hematopoietic cell transplantation in children was quantitatively tracked in the study by means of TCR repertoire profiling. Study-level results and caveats: In some patients, the high TCRbeta diversity seen at day 60 was put down to recipient T cells and intrathymic progenitors that had survived conditioning. The apparently early recovery of alphabetaT-cell counts about two months after transplant reportedly depended on only several hundred rapidly expanded clones that came from non-depleted graft cells. Over subsequent months, a decline in hyperexpanded clone frequencies was noted, and after one year, T-cell counts and TCRbeta diversity were mostly ascribed to newly produced T cells.

The junction shows trimming of 5 bases on V and 0 bases on J, and the gene matches do not reach 3 bases of it. Including cysteine and phenylalanine, the CDR3 has 15 amino acids. Only the CDR3 portion is preserved as DNA: 45 bases, with reading frame beginning at the first base. CDR1 DFQATT and CDR2 SNEGSKA were looked up in the germline V gene (reference sequence). The sample's treatment or condition label is to be understood as: allogeneic hematopoietic cell transplantation with graft depleted of TCRalphabeta T cells and CD19 B cells. Transplant recipients were children who received TCRalphabeta/CD19-depleted allogeneic hematopoietic cell grafts. The protocol used for the library was PCR. Sequencing relied on an Illumina HiSeq 2500. TCR library preparation used molecular barcoding, with unique molecular identifiers applied to normalize quantification of the TCRbeta repertoire. TCRdb reworked the public reads: Q25 trimming with fastp, MiXCR clone assembly, productive beta chains retained. Every distinct CDR3 protein forms one entry, paired with its most common genes and DNA. The table for this sample lists some 600,000 distinct CDR3 sequences; roughly 13% of them were counted only once. The ten largest account for approximately 2% of the sample.

The sample holds many counts of this clonotype. It has no known antigen specificity. Base qualities are missing; no much larger clone stands one base away. Sequenced here: PBMCs, mostly from graft donor cells, sampled 360 days after TCRalphabeta/CD19-depleted stem cell transplant. The chain joins TRBV20-1 to TRBJ2-1; the junction holds 11 bases that match TRBD2. The TCR comes from a male patient younger than 18 who had a stem cell transplant for acute myeloid leukemia, so the T cells may come from the graft donor. The CDR3 here reads CSALTSGSSYNEQFF. The DNA sequence is as follows: TGCAGTGCTCTCACTAGCGGGAGCTCCTACAATGAGCAGTTCTTC.